These 24 T cell receptor beta chains originate from one sample sequenced in a study of a mutant IDH1 vaccine in newly diagnosed glioma. These receptors are not linked to any known antigen. This table comes from immunoSEQ multiplex PCR, and its TCRdb copy is limited to in-frame clones, with some not included. Among tens of thousands of clones listed, about 88% were seen once. Indicated time point: week 47, end of study. It was 300 ug of mutant IDH1 20-mer peptide that made up each vaccine dose, given with topical imiquimod. This specimen was PBMCs, taken from a glioma patient whose treatment included an IDH1 peptide vaccine. All receptors come from a woman in her 30s with glioma. Some clones in this sample may be carry-over from other donors' samples.

This clone was observed once. The chain couples TRBV27 to TRBJ2-7, with D perhaps assigned TRBD1 or TRBD2 (5 bases each). Trimming left V 5 bases short and J 7 bases short, with 15 bases between. CDR1 and CDR2 (germline): MNHEY, SMNVEV (reference sequence). The CDR3 runs to 13 residues. The CDR3 is CASSPGTKREQYF. DNA for the CDR3: TGTGCCAGCAGTCCTGGGACCAAGCGTGAGCAGTACTTC.

CDR3 residues: CASSEWPGGETQYF. The CDR3 bases are TGTGCCAGCAGTGAATGGCCTGGGGGAGAGACCCAGTACTTC. The V call is TRBV2, the J call TRBJ2-5; D tentatively fits TRBD1 or TRBD2 (5 bases each). Trimming left V 2 bases short and J 4 bases short, with 11 bases between. Germline assignment: CDR1 SNHLY and CDR2 FYNNEI. The CDR3 runs 14 residues.

CDR3 sequence reads: CASSAAALTGTETQYF. The CDR3 DNA follows: TGCGCCAGCAGCGCTGCAGCTTTGACAGGGACCGAGACCCAGTACTTC. The genes are TRBV5-1 and TRBJ2-5; TRBD1 matches at 7 bases. Trimming removed 4 bases from V and 5 bases from J; junction bases left unmatched: 14. Per the germline V gene, CDR1 is SGHRS and CDR2 is YFSETQ. The CDR3 has 16 residues.

The chain has TRBV11-3 and TRBJ2-7; no clear D gene. This CDR3 has 14 residues. Trimming shortened V by 0 bases and J by 0 bases, and 6 bases separated the two germline ends. The germline CDR1 and CDR2 sequences are SGHNT and YENEEA. The CDR3 protein is CASSLDHSSYEQYF. The CDR3 region has the DNA TGTGCCAGCAGCTTAGACCACAGCTCCTACGAGCAGTACTTC.

CDR3 coding DNA: TGCGCCAGCAGCTTAACCCCCGCAGGAGGGAGCTACGAGCAGTACTTC. It translates to CASSLTPAGGSYEQYF. This chain connects TRBV5-1 to TRBJ2-7, with D possibly matching TRBD2 (6 bases). CDR3 length: 16 residues. CDR1 is SGHRS, CDR2 YFSETQ, per germline. V lost 2 bases, J lost 3 bases, and 18 bases lay in between.

This clone was picked up a small number of times. The genes are TRBV2 and TRBJ2-3; TRBD2 agrees at 12 bases. The germline gives CDR1 SNHLY, CDR2 FYNNEI. The length of the CDR3 is 15 residues. Trimming removed 7 bases from V and 6 bases from J; junction bases left unmatched: 8. The DNA for the CDR3 is TGTGCCAGCACCGTGACTAGCGGGAGTGGGGATACGCAGTATTTT. Protein: CASTVTSGSGDTQYF.

The V gene is TRBV5-4, the J gene TRBJ2-3; TRBD2 matches 11 bases. V shed 4 bases and J 2 bases; nucleotides not matched to a gene: 9. The CDR3 contains 17 residues. Germline values: CDR1 SGHNT, CDR2 YYREEE (reference sequence). CDR3 region: CASSLALAGGYTDTQYF. The CDR3 coding sequence is TGTGCCAGCAGCCTCGCCTTAGCGGGAGGGTACACAGATACGCAGTATTTT.

V is TRBV13 and J is TRBJ1-2, with TRBD1 identical over 10 bases. Germline V lookup: CDR1 PRHDT, CDR2 FYEKMQ (reference sequence). Trimming removed 3 bases from V and 4 bases from J; junction bases left unmatched: 14. This CDR3 is built from 18 residues. The CDR3 sequence: CASSFPLTGGWISYGYTF. CDR3 sequence (DNA): TGTGCCAGCAGCTTTCCGCTGACAGGGGGCTGGATATCCTATGGCTACACCTTC. The full variable domain, with the rest looked up from reference TRBV13 and TRBJ1-2, is AAGVIQSPRHLIKEKRETATLKCYPIPRHDTVYWYQQGPGQDPQFLISFYEKMQSDKGSIPDRFSAQQFSDYHSELNMSSLELGDSALYFCASSFPLTGGWISYGYTFGSGTRLTVV.

This chain connects TRBV5-5 to TRBJ2-1; D not resolved. This CDR3 contains 13 residues. Germline V gene sequence: CDR1 SGHKS, CDR2 YYEKEE (reference sequence). Trimming shortened V by 0 bases and J by 4 bases, and 5 bases separated the two germline ends. CDR3 sequence: CASSLGLYNEQFF. Written as DNA, the CDR3 is TGTGCCAGCAGCTTGGGGCTGTACAATGAGCAGTTCTTC.

As concerns this clone: Germline and junction disagree at one end, which may indicate a read error. The CDR3 region has the DNA TGCAGCGTAGAAGAGACAGATTACGAGCAGTACTTC. The encoded protein is CSVEETDYEQYF. V is TRBV29-1 and J is TRBJ2-7; TRBD1 might be the D (5 bases). CDR3 length: 12 residues. CDR1 and CDR2 from the germline V gene are SQVTM and ANQGSEA.

The chain recombines TRBV20-1 with TRBJ1-5; D may be TRBD1 (6 bases). Germline CDR1 and CDR2: DFQATT and SNEGSKA (reference sequence). The CDR3 has 10 amino acids. Trimming removed 5 bases at V and 12 bases at J, with 11 bases between. The CDR3 loop reads CSAARQDQHF. The CDR3 DNA follows: TGCAGTGCTGCCAGACAGGACCAGCATTTT.

The chain recombines TRBV12-5 with TRBJ2-5, with 7 bases lining up with TRBD2. This CDR3 region has 16 residues. CDR1 and CDR2 (germline): LGHNT, FRNRAP. V trimming: 6 bases; J trimming: 3 bases; junction bases outside the gene matches: 13. CDR3 nucleotides: TGTGCTAGTGGCCCCGGACTAGTGATGTCCGAAGAGACCCAGTACTTC. Translated: CASGPGLVMSEETQYF.

V usage is TRBV4-2 and J usage is TRBJ2-7; no reliable D call. Per germline, CDR1 LGHNA and CDR2 YNFKEQ. This CDR3 region has 15 residues. Trimming cost V 4 bases and J 6 bases, with 19 bases left between them. CDR3 nucleotide sequence: TGTGCCAGCAGCCCTAACGCACAGTCAAACGGCGAGCAGTACTTC. The encoded protein is CASSPNAQSNGEQYF.

J is TRBJ2-3 and V is TRBV30; a weak D match, TRBD1 (5 bases). V lost 4 bases, J lost 10 bases, and 18 bases lay in between. This CDR3 is built from 13 residues. Germline CDR1 is GTSNPN and CDR2 is SVGIG (reference sequence). CDR3 bases: TGTGCCTGGACCCGACAGTCCGTCTCTGCGCAGTATTTT. As protein: CAWTRQSVSAQYF.

Here the CDR3 reads CASTPVGRGKDGYTF. CDR3 coding DNA: TGCGCCAGCACCCCTGTAGGGCGGGGGAAGGATGGCTACACCTTC. V usage is TRBV23-1 and J usage is TRBJ1-2, with D possibly TRBD1 on 5 matching bases. TRBV23-1 is classed as an ORF, of uncertain function. V lost 7 bases to trimming and J lost 6 bases, with 21 bases between them. The CDR3 is 15 residues long.

The rearrangement joins TRBV28 to TRBJ1-2; 9 nucleotides agree with TRBD1. The ends lost 3 bases at V and 7 bases at J; junction bases unmatched: 6. CDR1 MDHEN and CDR2 SYDVKM come from the germline V gene. The CDR3 sequence is 14 residues long. CDR3 protein: CASSFRDRDAGYTF. In DNA, the CDR3 is TGTGCCAGCAGTTTCCGGGACAGGGATGCTGGCTACACCTTC.

As DNA, the CDR3 is TGCGCCAGCAGCTTTAGAACAGGGAACACTGAAGCTTTCTTT. Protein product: CASSFRTGNTEAFF. V usage is TRBV5-1 and J usage is TRBJ1-1; D is possibly TRBD1 (5 bases). This CDR3 region has 14 residues. Germline-derived CDR1 and CDR2 are SGHRS and YFSETQ. V shed 2 bases and J shed 1 base, with 9 bases lying between them.

The chain recombines TRBV2 with TRBJ1-5, with D unresolved. Trimming stripped 6 bases from V and 7 bases from J, with 13 bases between. The CDR3 contains 13 residues. Germline assignment: CDR1 SNHLY and CDR2 FYNNEI. The CDR3 nucleotides read TGTGCCAGCAGAGACTCGGCGAGCCAGCCCCAGCATTTT. Amino acids: CASRDSASQPQHF.

The chain recombines TRBV5-6 with TRBJ2-7, with D possibly matching TRBD1 (5 bases). Germline V lookup: CDR1 SGHDT, CDR2 YYEEEE. The V end was cut by 4 bases, the J end by 3 bases, with 14 bases between. The CDR3 length is 14 residues. Here the CDR3 reads CASSQGVRGYEQYF. In DNA, the CDR3 is TGTGCCAGCAGCCAGGGCGTTCGCGGCTACGAGCAGTACTTC.

This chain uses TRBV11-2 with TRBJ1-1; possibly TRBD1 for D (5 bases). Deletions cut 1 base from V and 6 bases from J, with 15 bases between. Germline V gives CDR1 SGHAT, CDR2 FQNNGV. The CDR3 has 15 residues. The CDR3 DNA sequence: TGTGCCAGCAGCTTAGTATGGAGGGGAATGGCTGAAGCTTTCTTT. Translated: CASSLVWRGMAEAFF.

The chain is built from TRBV7-3 and TRBJ1-1, with 7 bases aligning to TRBD1. The CDR3 length is 13 residues. After removal of 5 bases from V and 5 bases from J, the junction contained 5 bases not matched to a gene. Germline V gives CDR1 SGHTA, CDR2 FQGTGA. CDR3 sequence reads: CASSGDRETEAFF. In nucleotides, the CDR3 is TGTGCCAGCAGCGGTGACAGGGAAACTGAAGCTTTCTTT.

The chain uses TRBV5-1 and TRBJ2-7; D tentatively reads TRBD1 or TRBD2 (5 bases each). The CDR3 totals 14 residues. Trimming cost V 4 bases and J 2 bases, with 13 bases left between them. Germline CDR1 SGHRS, CDR2 YFSETQ. This CDR3 reads CASSARDGPYEQYF. The CDR3 DNA is TGCGCCAGCAGCGCCCGGGACGGACCCTACGAGCAGTACTTC.

The gene calls are TRBV4-1 and TRBJ2-2; 7 nucleotides align to TRBD1. Per germline, CDR1 MGHRA and CDR2 YSYEKL. The V gene end was trimmed by 0 bases and the J gene end by 2 bases; junction bases not matched to a gene: 3. The CDR3 totals 16 residues. Written as DNA, the CDR3 is TGCGCCAGCAGCCAAGAACAGGGGTCTAACACCGGGGAGCTGTTTTTT. The encoded protein is CASSQEQGSNTGELFF.

V usage is TRBV7-9 and J usage is TRBJ2-3; no clear D gene. CDR1 and CDR2 (germline): SEHNR, FQNEAQ (reference sequence). Deletions cut 1 base from V and 0 bases from J, with 8 bases between. This CDR3 is built from 15 residues. CDR3 amino acids: CASSLDRDSTDTQYF. CDR3 coding DNA: TGTGCCAGCAGCTTAGATAGGGATAGCACAGATACGCAGTATTTT.